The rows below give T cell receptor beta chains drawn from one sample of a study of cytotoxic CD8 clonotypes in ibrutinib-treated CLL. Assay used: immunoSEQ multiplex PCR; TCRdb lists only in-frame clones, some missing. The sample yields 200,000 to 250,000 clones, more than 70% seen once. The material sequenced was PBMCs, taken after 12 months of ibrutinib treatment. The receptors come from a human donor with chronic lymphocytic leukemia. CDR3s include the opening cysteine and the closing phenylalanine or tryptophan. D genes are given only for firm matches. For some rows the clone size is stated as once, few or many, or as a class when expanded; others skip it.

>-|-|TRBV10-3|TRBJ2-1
TGTGCCATCAGCCCAGGGTTCGGTTATAAGTTGCTATCCTACAATGAGCAGTTCTTC
CAISPGFGYKLLSYNEQFF
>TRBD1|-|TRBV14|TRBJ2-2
TGTGCCAGCACGGACAGGGGGCCATCCGGGGAGCTGTTTTTT
CASTDRGPSGELFF
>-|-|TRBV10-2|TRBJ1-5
TGCGCCACCACTCAGGACAGAGGTTATGCGCCCCAGCATTTT
CATTQDRGYAPQHF
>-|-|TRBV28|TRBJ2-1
TGTGCCAGCAACCCACCGGGCTTATACAATGAGCAGTTCTTC
CASNPPGLYNEQFF
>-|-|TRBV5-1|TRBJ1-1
TGCGCCAGCAGCTTTTCGAACACTGAAGCTTTCTTT
CASSFSNTEAFF
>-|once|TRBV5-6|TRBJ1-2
TGTGCCAGCAGCTTGTTATCAGCGGGCATAAGCTACACCTTC
CASSLLSAGISYTF
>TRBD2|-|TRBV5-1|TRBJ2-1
TGCGCCAGCACCATCATCGGACTAGCGGGTTACAATGAGCAGTTCTTC
CASTIIGLAGYNEQFF
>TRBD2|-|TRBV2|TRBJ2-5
TGTGCCAGCAGTGCGGGACTAGCGGGGGTGTACCAAGAGACCCAGTACTTC
CASSAGLAGVYQETQYF
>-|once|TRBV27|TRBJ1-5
TGTGCCAGCAGTGAATGGTGGAGCGACAATCAGCCCCAGCATTTT
CASSEWWSDNQPQHF
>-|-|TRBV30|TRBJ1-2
TGTGCCTGGATTTATTTGTCAGGCCGAGCTAACTATGGCTACACCTTC
CAWIYLSGRANYGYTF
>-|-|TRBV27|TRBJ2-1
TGTGCCAGCAGCGAGGGGCCCTACAATGAGCAGTTCTTC
CASSEGPYNEQFF
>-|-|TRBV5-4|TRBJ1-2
TGTGCCAGCAGACATACGAACTCAGGGGTCTATGGCTACACCTTC
CASRHTNSGVYGYTF
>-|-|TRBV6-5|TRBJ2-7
TGTGCCAGCAGTTACTCGGGCCCCTTCTCCTACGAGCAGTACTTC
CASSYSGPFSYEQYF
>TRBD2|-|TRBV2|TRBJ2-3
TGTGCCAGCAGATTAGCGGGTAACACAGATACGCAGTATTTT
CASRLAGNTDTQYF
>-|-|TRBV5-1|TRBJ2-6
TGCGCCAGCAGCGCGGGACTGATCTCTGGGGCCAACGTCCTGACTTTC
CASSAGLISGANVLTF
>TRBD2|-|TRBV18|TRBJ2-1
TGTGCCAGCTCACCCCGCTCTAGCGGGGGGGCCTCAGGGAGCAATGAGCAGTTCTTC
CASSPRSSGGASGSNEQFF
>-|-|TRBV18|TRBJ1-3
TGTGCCAGCTCACCGGGAATGGATGCAAACACCATATATTTT
CASSPGMDANTIYF
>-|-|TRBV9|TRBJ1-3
TGTGCCAGCAGCGTAGTGGGGGGACCCGGAAACACCATATATTTT
CASSVVGGPGNTIYF
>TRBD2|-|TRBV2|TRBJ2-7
TGTGCCAGCAGGGACAGCGGGGGGGCTGAGTACTTC
CASRDSGGAEYF
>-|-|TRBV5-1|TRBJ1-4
TGCGCCAGCAGCTCAGCAGGGGATGAAAAACTGTTTTTT
CASSSAGDEKLFF
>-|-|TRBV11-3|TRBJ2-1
TGTGCCAGCAGCTTGGGGGGCCCCGACAATGAGCAGTTCTTC
CASSLGGPDNEQFF
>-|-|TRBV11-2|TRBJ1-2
TGTGCCAGCAGCTCCCATATTAACTATGGCTACACCTTC
CASSSHINYGYTF
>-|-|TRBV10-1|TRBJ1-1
TGCGCCAGCAGGTCAGGGGTGGGGACTGAAGCTTTCTTT
CASRSGVGTEAFF
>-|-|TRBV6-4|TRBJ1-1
TGTGCCAGCAGTGACTCGGGGTCGTCGGGGATGGGCACTGAAGCTTTCTTT
CASSDSGSSGMGTEAFF
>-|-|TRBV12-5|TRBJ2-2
TGTGCTAGTGGTATCCCGGGGATTTGGGCCGGGGAGCTGTTTTTT
CASGIPGIWAGELFF
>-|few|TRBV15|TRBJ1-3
TGTGCCACCAGCCGGACGGAAGGAAACACCATATATTTT
CATSRTEGNTIYF
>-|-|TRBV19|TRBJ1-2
TGTGCCAGTAGTAGCCGGTGGCGGGATAACTATGGCTACACCTTC
CASSSRWRDNYGYTF
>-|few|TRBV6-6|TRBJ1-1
TGTGCCAGCAGTTATGGGGACCACACTGAAGCTTTCTTT
CASSYGDHTEAFF
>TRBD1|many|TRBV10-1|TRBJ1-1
TGCGCCAGCAGTGACCACTCAGGGGGCGCGACTGAAGCTTTCTTT
CASSDHSGGATEAFF
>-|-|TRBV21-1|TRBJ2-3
TGTGCCAGCAGCAACCAATCCGGGACAGGAGTCACAGATACGCAGTATTTT
CASSNQSGTGVTDTQYF
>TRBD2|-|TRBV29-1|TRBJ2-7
TGCAGCGTTCGCAGGACTAGCTTGGGCGAGCAGTACTTC
CSVRRTSLGEQYF
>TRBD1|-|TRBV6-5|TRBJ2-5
TGTGCCAGCAGGACAGGGGTTAGGGAGACCCAGTACTTC
CASRTGVRETQYF
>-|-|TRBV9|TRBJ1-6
TGTGCCACCAACCGGGACGGGGGTAATTCACCCCTCCACTTT
CATNRDGGNSPLHF
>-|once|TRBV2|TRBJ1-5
TGTGCCAGCAGTGATGTGGGGGGGAGCAATCAGCCCCAGCATTTT
CASSDVGGSNQPQHF
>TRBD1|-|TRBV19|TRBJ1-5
TGTGCCAGTACCCCGACAGGGAATCTGCAGCCCCAGCATTTT
CASTPTGNLQPQHF
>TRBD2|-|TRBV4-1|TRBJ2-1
TGCGCCAGCAGCCAAGAGTGGGAAGCGGGAAGCTACAATGAGCAGTTCTTC
CASSQEWEAGSYNEQFF
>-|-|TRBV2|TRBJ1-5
TGTGCCAATACGAGGGAGACGCCCAGAGATCAGCCCCAGCATTTT
CANTRETPRDQPQHF
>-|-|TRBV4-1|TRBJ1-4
TGCGCCAGCAGCCAGCCCCTCCGGGACGGTAATGAAAAACTGTTTTTT
CASSQPLRDGNEKLFF
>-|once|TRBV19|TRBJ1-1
TGTGCCAGTAGTCCCCGACCCTCGAATATCAACACTGAAGCTTTCTTT
CASSPRPSNINTEAFF
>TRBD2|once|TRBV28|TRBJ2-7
TGTGCCAGCAGTCTTAGCGGGTTGTACGAGCAGTACTTC
CASSLSGLYEQYF
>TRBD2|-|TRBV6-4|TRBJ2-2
TGTGCCAGCAGGGGGACCAGGCTAGCGGACACCGGGGAGCTGTTTTTT
CASRGTRLADTGELFF
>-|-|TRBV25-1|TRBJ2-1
TGTGCCAGCAGTGAGGGACGCACGATCAGCTCCTACAATGAGCAGTTCTTC
CASSEGRTISSYNEQFF
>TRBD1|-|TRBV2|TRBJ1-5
TGTGCCAGCAAGGAACCGGACAGGGGGCGAAAAATTCGTCAGCCCCAGCATTTT
CASKEPDRGRKIRQPQHF
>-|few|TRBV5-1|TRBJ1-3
TGCGCCAGCAGCTTACCAAACATAGCGGGGGCTGGAAACACCATATATTTT
CASSLPNIAGAGNTIYF
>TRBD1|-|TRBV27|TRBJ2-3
TGTGCCAGCGCCGGACAGGGGAGCCCAAGTTCATATACGCAGTATTTT
CASAGQGSPSSYTQYF
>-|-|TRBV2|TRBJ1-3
TGTGCCAGCAGGGCCGGTCGGGATTTTGGAAACACCATATATTTT
CASRAGRDFGNTIYF
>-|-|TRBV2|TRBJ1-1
TGTGCCAGCAGTACCGAGGGGCCGAACACTGAAGCTTTCTTT
CASSTEGPNTEAFF
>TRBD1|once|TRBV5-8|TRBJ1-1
TGTGCCAGCAGCCCGGGACAGGGGGATTGGAACACTGAAGCTTTCTTT
CASSPGQGDWNTEAFF
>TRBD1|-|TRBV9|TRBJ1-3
TGTGCCAGCAGCCATGACAGGGCGTCTGGAAACACCATATATTTT
CASSHDRASGNTIYF
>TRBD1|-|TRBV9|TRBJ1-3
TGTGCCAGCAGCGCATTTCGAGGCGGGACAGCCGGAAACACCATATATTTT
CASSAFRGGTAGNTIYF
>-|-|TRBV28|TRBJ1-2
TGTGCCAGCAGTTTAAATACAGGGAACGGCTACACCTTC
CASSLNTGNGYTF
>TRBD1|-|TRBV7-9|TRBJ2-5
TGTGCCAGCAGTCCGCCGGGACAGGGGGGGGAGACCCAGTACTTC
CASSPPGQGGETQYF
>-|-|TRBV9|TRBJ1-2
TGTGCCAGCAGCGTGGGTTCGGCAACTTTTTATGGCTACACCTTC
CASSVGSATFYGYTF
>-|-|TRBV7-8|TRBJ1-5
TGTGCCAGCAGTAACCGGGGACTCAATCAGCCCCAGCATTTT
CASSNRGLNQPQHF
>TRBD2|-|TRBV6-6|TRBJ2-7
TGTGCCAGCAGTTACGGGACTAGCTCCTACGAGCAGTACTTC
CASSYGTSSYEQYF
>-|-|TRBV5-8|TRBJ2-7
TGTGCCAGCAGCCTGAGGGGGGACTACGAGCAGTACTTC
CASSLRGDYEQYF
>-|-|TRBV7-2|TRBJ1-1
TGTGCCAGCAGCTTATCAGGCTTGAACACTGAAGCTTTCTTT
CASSLSGLNTEAFF
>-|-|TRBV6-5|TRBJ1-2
TGTGCCAGCAGTTACTCTGGGGGGGCTACCTATGGCTACACCTTC
CASSYSGGATYGYTF
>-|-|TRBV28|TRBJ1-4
TGTGCCAGCAGTGCCACTAATGAAAAACTGTTTTTT
CASSATNEKLFF
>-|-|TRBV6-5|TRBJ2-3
TGTGCCAGCAGGGGGGCCGGGGATACGCAGTATTTT
CASRGAGDTQYF